This T cell receptor beta chain was retrieved from a study of identical twins. This clonotype was seen more than once but under ten times. cDNA carried unique molecular identifiers, and a universal primer site was added by template switching. In TCRdb, the 5' RACE reads were re-called with MiXCR into one record per CDR3 protein. The data contain hundreds of thousands of distinct CDR3 sequences, about 20% of them seen just once; the ten biggest clones take up 4% to 5.5%. These data were also reused for a study on T cells expressing NK-cell markers.

This TCR was recovered from a woman aged 18-30 years in good health. The sample taken for sequencing was PBMCs.

CDR3 protein: CASSEFRENTEAFF. CDR3 DNA sequence: TGCGCCAGCAGTGAGTTCAGGGAGAACACTGAAGCTTTCTTT. The chain is built from TRBV10-2 and TRBJ1-1; a possible D gene is TRBD1 (5 bases). Germline V gives CDR1 WSHSY, CDR2 SAAADI. CDR3 length: 14 amino acids. The germline V and J ends were trimmed by 1 base and 1 base, with 7 bases remaining between them.